This is a list of T cell receptor beta chains from one sample in a study of cytomegalovirus exposure and HLA in healthy donors. Clones were sequenced by immunoSEQ multiplex PCR, and TCRdb holds only the in-frame ones, with some missing. The table includes roughly 120,000 clones, about 80% detected once. What was sequenced was PBMCs. These receptors all stem from a man aged 30 to 39 in good health and CMV-seronegative. The CDR3 runs from the conserved cysteine through the conserved F or W. The order of the fields is D gene, J gene, V gene, clone size, CDR3 protein, CDR3 DNA. D genes are given only for firm matches. Rows give clone size only sometimes, using once, few, many, or a class for an expanded clone.

d_call: TRBD1; j_call: TRBJ2-7; v_call: TRBV6-6; clone_size: .; cdr3_aa: CASSTRTGGGEQYF; cdr3_nt: TGTGCCAGCAGTACCCGGACAGGGGGTGGAGAGCAGTACTTC
d_call: .; j_call: TRBJ2-1; v_call: TRBV12-1; clone_size: .; cdr3_aa: CASSAGQGSSYNEQFF; cdr3_nt: TGTGCCAGCAGCGCCGGGCAGGGGAGCTCCTACAATGAGCAGTTCTTC
d_call: TRBD1; j_call: TRBJ1-2; v_call: TRBV5-1; clone_size: .; cdr3_aa: CASSLVGGRDRGGYGYTF; cdr3_nt: TGCGCCAGCAGCTTGGTGGGAGGGCGGGACAGGGGTGGCTATGGCTACACCTTC
d_call: TRBD2; j_call: TRBJ2-7; v_call: TRBV19; clone_size: .; cdr3_aa: CASSKSAGGFVEQYF; cdr3_nt: TGTGCCAGTAGTAAGTCAGCGGGGGGATTTGTCGAGCAGTACTTC
d_call: .; j_call: TRBJ2-7; v_call: TRBV10-2; clone_size: .; cdr3_aa: CASSDRYEQYF; cdr3_nt: TGCGCCAGCAGTGACCGTTACGAGCAGTACTTC
d_call: TRBD2; j_call: TRBJ2-1; v_call: TRBV29-1; clone_size: .; cdr3_aa: CSLRVLSGGRNEQFF; cdr3_nt: TGCAGCCTTCGCGTTCTTAGCGGGGGGAGGAATGAGCAGTTCTTC
d_call: .; j_call: TRBJ2-7; v_call: TRBV10-2; clone_size: once; cdr3_aa: CASSDNSPYEQYF; cdr3_nt: TGCGCCAGCAGTGACAATTCCCCCTACGAGCAGTACTTC
d_call: .; j_call: TRBJ1-6; v_call: TRBV10-2; clone_size: .; cdr3_aa: CASTTGSSYNSPLHF; cdr3_nt: TGCGCCAGCACCACAGGGAGCTCCTATAATTCACCCCTCCACTTT
d_call: TRBD1; j_call: TRBJ1-4; v_call: TRBV15; clone_size: .; cdr3_aa: CATSRHQGVGEKLFF; cdr3_nt: TGTGCCACCAGCCGCCACCAGGGGGTGGGTGAAAAACTGTTTTTT
d_call: TRBD1; j_call: TRBJ1-6; v_call: TRBV28; clone_size: .; cdr3_aa: CASSFDRGRLPLHF; cdr3_nt: TGTGCCAGCAGTTTTGACAGGGGGCGTTTGCCCCTCCACTTT
d_call: TRBD1; j_call: TRBJ1-5; v_call: TRBV9; clone_size: .; cdr3_aa: CASGQGGNQPQHF; cdr3_nt: TGTGCCAGCGGTCAGGGGGGCAATCAGCCCCAGCATTTT
d_call: TRBD2; j_call: TRBJ2-3; v_call: TRBV27; clone_size: .; cdr3_aa: CASSFRGLLTDTQYF; cdr3_nt: TGTGCCAGCAGTTTCCGGGGACTACTCACAGATACGCAGTATTTT
d_call: .; j_call: TRBJ1-3; v_call: TRBV28; clone_size: few; cdr3_aa: CASTPNSYSGNTIYF; cdr3_nt: TGTGCCAGCACCCCAAACAGCTACTCTGGAAACACCATATATTTT
d_call: .; j_call: TRBJ2-1; v_call: TRBV29-1; clone_size: .; cdr3_aa: CSVHSGSYEQFF; cdr3_nt: TGCAGCGTTCATTCCGGGAGCTATGAGCAGTTCTTC
d_call: TRBD2; j_call: TRBJ2-3; v_call: TRBV4-3; clone_size: .; cdr3_aa: CASSPRVGSGSTDTQYF; cdr3_nt: TGCGCCAGCAGCCCCCGGGTGGGTAGCGGGAGTACAGATACGCAGTATTTT
d_call: .; j_call: TRBJ1-1; v_call: TRBV10-3; clone_size: .; cdr3_aa: CAISEQGDFKNTEAFF; cdr3_nt: TGTGCCATCAGTGAACAGGGTGACTTTAAGAACACTGAAGCTTTCTTT
d_call: TRBD1; j_call: TRBJ2-7; v_call: TRBV5-1; clone_size: .; cdr3_aa: CASSTGTGTYEQYF; cdr3_nt: TGCGCCAGCAGCACCGGGACAGGGACCTACGAGCAGTACTTC
d_call: TRBD2; j_call: TRBJ2-1; v_call: TRBV4-1; clone_size: .; cdr3_aa: CASSRLGLAGGRGGEQFF; cdr3_nt: TGCGCCAGCAGCCGCCTAGGACTAGCGGGAGGGAGGGGTGGTGAGCAGTTCTTC
d_call: TRBD1; j_call: TRBJ1-5; v_call: TRBV4-3; clone_size: .; cdr3_aa: CASSQSYGTGGTQPQHF; cdr3_nt: TGCGCCAGCAGCCAATCGTATGGGACAGGGGGCACCCAGCCCCAGCATTTT
d_call: .; j_call: TRBJ1-1; v_call: TRBV19; clone_size: .; cdr3_aa: CASTSRGTEAFF; cdr3_nt: TGTGCCAGTACTTCACGAGGTACTGAAGCTTTCTTT
d_call: .; j_call: TRBJ1-2; v_call: TRBV27; clone_size: .; cdr3_aa: CASSWGKDGGSGYTF; cdr3_nt: TGTGCCAGCAGTTGGGGAAAGGACGGAGGGTCCGGCTACACCTTC
d_call: TRBD1; j_call: TRBJ2-5; v_call: TRBV2; clone_size: .; cdr3_aa: CASRVDRGQETQYF; cdr3_nt: TGTGCCAGCAGGGTCGACAGGGGGCAAGAGACCCAGTACTTC